This T cell receptor (beta chain) was recovered during a study of T cells in Graves' hyperthyroidism and ophthalmopathy. Turning to the study itself: Peripheral blood collection took place at initial diagnosis, before any treatment.

Broader study findings: Patients with ophthalmopathy were separated from those with stable hyperthyroidism by a 13 V-J model. Ophthalmopathy, which appeared later, was predicted by the model a median about 5.9 months before onset.

This clonotype has just a few counts. What it recognizes is unknown. The CDR3 is 15 amino acids. The V and J ends lost 4 bases and 3 bases, in that order; junction bases with no gene match: 5. The germline CDR1 and CDR2 sequences are LGHNA and YNFKEQ. Patients aged 18 to 65 had newly diagnosed hyperthyroidism of under 2 months' duration. TCR beta CDR3 regions were amplified from RNA transcripts. Researchers ran a first-round RT-PCR on the TCR CDR3 using the HTBI primer set. Using its own MiXCR run on the multiplex PCR reads, TCRdb lists one record per CDR3 protein. The sample includes under 350,000 distinct CDR3 sequences, 21% of them seen just once.

V gene TRBV4-2 combines with J gene TRBJ1-5, with 8 bases identical to TRBD1. The clonotype originates from a woman aged 45-65 years with Graves' hyperthyroidism. Sequencing was done on a sample of blood. The chain's CDR3 is CASSPLDRDNQPQHF. CDR3 bases: TGTGCCAGCAGCCCCTTGGACAGGGACAATCAGCCCCAGCATTTT.